This TCR beta chain was found in a study of blood T cell repertoires in COVID-19. The overall study: T cells, B-cell-depleted T cells, or PBMCs supplied cDNA or gDNA.

In the original workflow: Nucleated cell number was recorded as an estimate derived from reference gene primer amplification. Libraries were prepared by immunoSEQ multiplex PCR; TCRdb keeps only in-frame clonotypes and omits some of them. V and J calls and clone size are copied from that table; D and trimming were computed from the DNA. The repertoire includes 200,000 to 300,000 clones, less than 90% of them detected once, and about 1.5% sits in the top ten. Germline V gene sequence: CDR1 SGHNT, CDR2 YYREEE (reference sequence). The trim removed 3 bases at V and 5 bases at J, leaving 4 bases unmatched. CDR3 size: 14 residues.

The chain employs TRBV5-4 and TRBJ2-2; 7 bases map to TRBD1. What was sequenced was peripheral blood. The TCR was taken from a woman in her forties who had recovered from COVID-19. The CDR3 loop reads CASSSGQKTGELFF. The CDR3 nucleotides read TGTGCCAGCAGCTCGGGACAGAAGACCGGGGAGCTGTTTTTT.